This T cell receptor beta chain was recorded in a study of spatial heterogeneity in lung cancer. About the research overall: Across the raw uncorrected reads, a unique TCR and UMI combination was observed, on average, more than ten times.

Findings and limits, study-wide: For expanded intratumoral alpha and beta TCRs, counts tracked tumor mutation counts.

Time point specified: sample taken at primary tumor resection. All TCR cDNA molecules were individually tagged with a unique molecular identifier. TCRdb recomputed calls from the 5' RACE reads with MiXCR, one row per CDR3 protein. The sample consists of roughly 5,800 distinct CDR3 sequences, less than 15% of them appearing once. As for this clonotype: As yet, its antigen is unknown.

V lost 3 bases to trimming and J lost 0 bases, with 6 bases between them. The germline V gene encodes CDR1 MDHEN and CDR2 SYDVKM. There are 13 residues in the CDR3. The sequenced sample was lung tumor tissue, obtained at surgery. This clonotype was sampled from a male donor with early-stage non-small cell lung cancer. This sequence joins TRBV28 and TRBJ2-7; D gene uncertain. The CDR3 bases are TGTGCCAGCAGTTTGCGGATCTCCTACGAGCAGTACTTC. Its translation is CASSLRISYEQYF.